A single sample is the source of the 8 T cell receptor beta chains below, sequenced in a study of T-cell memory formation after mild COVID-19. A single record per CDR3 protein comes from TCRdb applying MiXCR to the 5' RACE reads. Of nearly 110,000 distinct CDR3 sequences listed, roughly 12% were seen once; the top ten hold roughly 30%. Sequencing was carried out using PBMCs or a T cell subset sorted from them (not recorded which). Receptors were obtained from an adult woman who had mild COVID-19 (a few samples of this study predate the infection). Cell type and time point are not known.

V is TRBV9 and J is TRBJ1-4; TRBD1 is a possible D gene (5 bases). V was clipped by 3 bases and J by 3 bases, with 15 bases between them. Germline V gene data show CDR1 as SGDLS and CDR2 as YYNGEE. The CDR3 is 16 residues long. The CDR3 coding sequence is TGTGCCAGCAGCGCGGGAGCGACAGAACCTAATGAAAAACTGTTTTTT. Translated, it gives CASSAGATEPNEKLFF.

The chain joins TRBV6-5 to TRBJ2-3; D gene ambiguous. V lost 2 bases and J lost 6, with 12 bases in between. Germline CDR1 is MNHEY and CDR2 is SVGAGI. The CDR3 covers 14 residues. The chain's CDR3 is CASSYHRLGDTQYF. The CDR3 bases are TGTGCCAGCAGTTACCACAGACTGGGGGATACGCAGTATTTT.

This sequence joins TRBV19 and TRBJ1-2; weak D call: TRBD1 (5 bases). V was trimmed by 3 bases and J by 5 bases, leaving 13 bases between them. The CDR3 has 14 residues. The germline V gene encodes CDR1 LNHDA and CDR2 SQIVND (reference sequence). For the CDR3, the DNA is TGTGCCAGTAGTATCCCCGGGACTTCTTATGGCTACACCTTC. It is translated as CASSIPGTSYGYTF. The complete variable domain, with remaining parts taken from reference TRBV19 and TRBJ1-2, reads DGGITQSPKYLFRKEGQNVTLSCEQNLNHDAMYWYRQDPGQGLRLIYYSQIVNDFQKGDIAEGYSVSREKKESFPLTVTSAQKNPTAFYLCASSIPGTSYGYTFGSGTRLTVV.

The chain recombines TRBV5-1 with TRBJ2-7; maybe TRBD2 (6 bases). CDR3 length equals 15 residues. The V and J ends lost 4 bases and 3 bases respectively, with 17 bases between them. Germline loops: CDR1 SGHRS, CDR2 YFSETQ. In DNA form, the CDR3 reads TGCGCCAGCAGCATGGGGCCAGCGGGCAACTACGAGCAGTACTTC. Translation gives CASSMGPAGNYEQYF. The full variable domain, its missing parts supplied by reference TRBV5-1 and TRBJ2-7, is KAGVTQTPRYLIKTRGQQVTLSCSPISGHRSVSWYQQTPGQGLQFLFEYFSETQRNKGNFPGRFSGRQFSNSRSEMNVSTLELGDSALYLCASSMGPAGNYEQYFGPGTRLTVT.

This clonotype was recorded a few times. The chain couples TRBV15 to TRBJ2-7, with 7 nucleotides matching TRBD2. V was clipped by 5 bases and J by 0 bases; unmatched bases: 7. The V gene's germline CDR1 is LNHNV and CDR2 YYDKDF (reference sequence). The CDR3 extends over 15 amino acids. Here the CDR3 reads CATSPSLAASYEQYF. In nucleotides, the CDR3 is TGTGCCACCAGCCCCAGTCTAGCGGCCTCCTACGAGCAGTACTTC.

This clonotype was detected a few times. The CDR3 DNA is TGTGCCACGACTAGCGGGAGTTACAATGAGCAGTTCTTC. Translation: CATTSGSYNEQFF. The rearrangement links TRBV24-1 to TRBJ2-1, with TRBD2 matching 12 bases. Unmatched junction bases numbered 1, after V lost 10 bases and J lost 4 bases. In germline, CDR1 is KGHDR, CDR2 SFDVKD. The CDR3 is 13 amino acids.

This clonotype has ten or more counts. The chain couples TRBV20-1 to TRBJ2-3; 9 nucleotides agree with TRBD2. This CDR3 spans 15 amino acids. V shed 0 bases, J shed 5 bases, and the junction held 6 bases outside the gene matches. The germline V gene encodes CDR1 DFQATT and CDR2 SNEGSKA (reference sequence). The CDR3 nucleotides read TGCAGTGCTAGAGAGTATAGCGGGAGTCTAGATACGCAGTATTTT. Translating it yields CSAREYSGSLDTQYF.

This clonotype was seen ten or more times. The CDR3 bases are TGTGCCAGCGGGACACCTAGCAATCAGCCCCAGCATTTT. Translation gives CASGTPSNQPQHF. The chain recombines TRBV7-8 with TRBJ1-5; a possible D gene is TRBD1 (6 bases). The length of the CDR3 is 13 residues. V dropped 8 bases and J dropped 0 bases, with 8 bases sitting between them. Germline lookup yields CDR1 SGHVS and CDR2 FQNEAQ.